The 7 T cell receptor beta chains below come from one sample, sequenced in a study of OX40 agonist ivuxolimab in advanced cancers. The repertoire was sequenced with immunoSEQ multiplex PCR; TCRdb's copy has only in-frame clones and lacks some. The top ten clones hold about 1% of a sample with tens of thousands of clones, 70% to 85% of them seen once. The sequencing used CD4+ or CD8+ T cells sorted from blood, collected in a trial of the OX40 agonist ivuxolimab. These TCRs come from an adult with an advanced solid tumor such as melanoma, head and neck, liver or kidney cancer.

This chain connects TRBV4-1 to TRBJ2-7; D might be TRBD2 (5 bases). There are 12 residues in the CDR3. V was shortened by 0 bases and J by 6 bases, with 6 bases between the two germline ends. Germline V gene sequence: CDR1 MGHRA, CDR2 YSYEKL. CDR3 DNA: TGCGCCAGCAGCCAAGACGGGGTCGAGCAGTACTTC. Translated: CASSQDGVEQYF.

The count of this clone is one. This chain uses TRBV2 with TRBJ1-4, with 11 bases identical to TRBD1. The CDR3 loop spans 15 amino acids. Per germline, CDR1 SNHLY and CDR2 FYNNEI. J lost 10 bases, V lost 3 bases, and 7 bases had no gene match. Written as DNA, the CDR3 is TGTGCCAGCAGTGAGGACAGGGGGCGGGTGGTAAAACTGTTTTTT. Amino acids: CASSEDRGRVVKLFF.

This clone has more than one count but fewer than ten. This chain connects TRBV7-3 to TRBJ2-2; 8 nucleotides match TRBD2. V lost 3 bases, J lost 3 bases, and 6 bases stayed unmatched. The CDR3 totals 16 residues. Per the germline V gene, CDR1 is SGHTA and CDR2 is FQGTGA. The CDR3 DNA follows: TGTGCCAGCAGCTTTTTGGCGGGGGGCGACACCGGGGAGCTGTTTTTT. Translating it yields CASSFLAGGDTGELFF.

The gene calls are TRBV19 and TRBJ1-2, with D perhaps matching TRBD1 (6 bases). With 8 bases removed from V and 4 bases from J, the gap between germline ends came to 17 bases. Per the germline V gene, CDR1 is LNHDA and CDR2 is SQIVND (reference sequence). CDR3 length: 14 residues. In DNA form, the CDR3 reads TGTGCCAGTCAAGGGGCAGGGGTCGCCTATGGCTACACCTTC. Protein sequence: CASQGAGVAYGYTF.

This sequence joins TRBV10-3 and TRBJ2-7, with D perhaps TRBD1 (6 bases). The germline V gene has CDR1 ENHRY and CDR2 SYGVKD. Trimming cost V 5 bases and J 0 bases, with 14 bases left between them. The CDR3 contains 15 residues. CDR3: CAISPATGSSYEQYF. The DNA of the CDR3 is TGTGCCATCAGTCCCGCCACAGGGAGCTCCTACGAGCAGTACTTC.

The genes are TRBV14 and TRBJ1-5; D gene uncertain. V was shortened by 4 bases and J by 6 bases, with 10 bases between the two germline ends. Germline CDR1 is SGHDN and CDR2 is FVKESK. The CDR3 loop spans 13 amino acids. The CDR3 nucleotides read TGTGCCAGCAGCCCCCACGCTGGTCAGCCCCAGCATTTT. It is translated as CASSPHAGQPQHF.

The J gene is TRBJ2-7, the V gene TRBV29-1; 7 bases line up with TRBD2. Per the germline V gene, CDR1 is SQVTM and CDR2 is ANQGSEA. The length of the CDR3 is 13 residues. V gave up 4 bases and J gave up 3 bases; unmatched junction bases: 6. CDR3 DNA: TGCAGCGTTGGGGGGGGTCCCCACTACGAGCAGTACTTC. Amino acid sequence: CSVGGGPHYEQYF.